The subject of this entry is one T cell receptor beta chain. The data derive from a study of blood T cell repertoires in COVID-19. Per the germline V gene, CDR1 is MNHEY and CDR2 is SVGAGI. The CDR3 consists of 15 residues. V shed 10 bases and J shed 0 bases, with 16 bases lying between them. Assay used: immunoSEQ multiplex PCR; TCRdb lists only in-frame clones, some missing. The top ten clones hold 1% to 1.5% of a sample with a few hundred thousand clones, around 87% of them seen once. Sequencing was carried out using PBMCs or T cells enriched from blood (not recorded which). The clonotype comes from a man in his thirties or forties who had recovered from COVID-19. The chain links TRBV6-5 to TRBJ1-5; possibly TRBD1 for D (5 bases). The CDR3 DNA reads TGTGCCACCTCCGGACATATGGATAGCAATCAGCCCCAGCATTTT. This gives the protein CATSGHMDSNQPQHF.